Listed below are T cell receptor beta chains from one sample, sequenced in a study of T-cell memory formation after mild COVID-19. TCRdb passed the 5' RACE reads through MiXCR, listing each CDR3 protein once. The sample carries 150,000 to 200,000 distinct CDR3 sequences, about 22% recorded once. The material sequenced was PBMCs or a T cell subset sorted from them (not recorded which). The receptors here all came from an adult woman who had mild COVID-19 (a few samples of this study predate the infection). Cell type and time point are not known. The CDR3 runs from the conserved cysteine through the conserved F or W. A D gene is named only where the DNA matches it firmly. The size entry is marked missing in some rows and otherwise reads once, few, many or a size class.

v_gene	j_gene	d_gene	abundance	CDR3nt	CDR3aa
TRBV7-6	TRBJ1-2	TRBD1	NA	TGTGCCAGCAGCTTGCAGGGGGTAGGCCCCTATGGCTACACCTTC	CASSLQGVGPYGYTF
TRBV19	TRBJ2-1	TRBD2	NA	TGTGCCAGTAGTTCCCCGGGAGGCTACAATGAGCAGTTCTTC	CASSSPGGYNEQFF
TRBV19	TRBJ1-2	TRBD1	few	TGTGCCAGTAATCAGGGGGCGAGCGGCTACACCTTC	CASNQGASGYTF
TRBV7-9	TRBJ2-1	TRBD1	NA	TGTGCCAGCAGCTCCGACAGGGGGCGGTGGAATGAGCAGTTCTTC	CASSSDRGRWNEQFF
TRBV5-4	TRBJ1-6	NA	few	TGTGCCAGCAGCTCGGAGGGAGATTCACCCCTCCACTTT	CASSSEGDSPLHF
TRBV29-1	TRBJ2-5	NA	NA	TGCAGCGTTGAAAGAGGGGACTTACAAGAGACCCAGTACTTC	CSVERGDLQETQYF
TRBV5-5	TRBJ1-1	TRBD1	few	TGTGCCAGCAGCTTAACAACAGGGGTGGCTCTTCCGATGAACACTGAAGCTTTCTTT	CASSLTTGVALPMNTEAFF
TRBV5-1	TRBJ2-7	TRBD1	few	TGCGCCAGCAGCCTTGCAGGGGGCGTCTACGAGCAGTACTTC	CASSLAGGVYEQYF
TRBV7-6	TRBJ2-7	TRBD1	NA	TGTGCCAGCAGCTTAGGAGGGCAGGGGGCGCATACCTACGAGCAGTACTTC	CASSLGGQGAHTYEQYF
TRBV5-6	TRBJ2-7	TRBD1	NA	TGTGCCAGCAGCCCGTGGACAGGGGCCGAGCAGTACTTC	CASSPWTGAEQYF
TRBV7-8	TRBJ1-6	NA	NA	TGTGCCAGCAGTTCGACCTTGGAGGCCCTCCACTTT	CASSSTLEALHF
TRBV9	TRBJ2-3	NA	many	TGTGCCAGCTCCTCCTCGGGTAGCGCGACAGATACGCAGTATTTT	CASSSSGSATDTQYF
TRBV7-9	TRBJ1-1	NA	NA	TGTGCCAGCAGCTTTCCCCAAGAAGCTTTCTTT	CASSFPQEAFF
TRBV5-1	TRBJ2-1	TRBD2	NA	TGCGCCAGCAGCTTGGGACAAGCGGGGGGGCCACACAATGAGCAGTTCTTC	CASSLGQAGGPHNEQFF
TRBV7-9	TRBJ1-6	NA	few	TGTGCCAGCAGCGGCCCGGGGCGGTGGATTTCACCCCTCCACTTT	CASSGPGRWISPLHF
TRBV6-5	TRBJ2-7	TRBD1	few	TGTGCCAGCAGTTACGGGGGGACAGGGCACTACGAGCAGTACTTC	CASSYGGTGHYEQYF
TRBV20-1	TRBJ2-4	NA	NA	TGCAGTGCTAGAGATCCGACATTCCACATTCAGTACTTC	CSARDPTFHIQYF
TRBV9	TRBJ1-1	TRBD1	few	TGTGCCAGCAGCGTCGGGACAGGGTGGGGCACTGAAGCTTTCTTT	CASSVGTGWGTEAFF
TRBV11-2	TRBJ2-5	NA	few	TGTGCCAGCAGCTTCTCATGGGGGGAAGAGACCCAGTACTTC	CASSFSWGEETQYF
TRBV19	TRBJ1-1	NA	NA	TGTGCCAGTAGTATTGCGGGGACTGAAGCTTTCTTT	CASSIAGTEAFF
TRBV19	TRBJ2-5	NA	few	TGTGCCAGTAGCACACCCCCCGGGTGGGGGGTCCAAGAGACCCAGTACTTC	CASSTPPGWGVQETQYF
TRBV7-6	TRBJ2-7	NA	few	TGTGCCAGCAGCCCAACAGGGCCAGGTACCTACGAGCAGTACTTC	CASSPTGPGTYEQYF
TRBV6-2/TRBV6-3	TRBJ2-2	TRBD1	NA	TGTGCCAGCAGTGGACCACAGGGGACCCTCACCGGGGAGCTGTTTTTT	CASSGPQGTLTGELFF
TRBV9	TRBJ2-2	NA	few	TGTGCCAGCAGCGTAGACCCCTACCGCGGGGAGCTGTTTTTT	CASSVDPYRGELFF
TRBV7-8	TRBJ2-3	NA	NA	TGTGCCAGCAGCCAGACAAGCAGGGGATGGGGCGGTACGCAGTATTTT	CASSQTSRGWGGTQYF
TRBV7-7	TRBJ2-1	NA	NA	TGTGCCAGCAGCTTAGACGGGGTGGATGAGCAGTTCTTC	CASSLDGVDEQFF
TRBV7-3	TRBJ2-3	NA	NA	TGTGCCAGCAGCTTAGGCGCATTGGATACGCAGTATTTT	CASSLGALDTQYF
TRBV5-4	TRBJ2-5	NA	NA	TGTGCCAGCAGCTTGCGGTGGCTAGAGGGGTCGGTGGCACGGACCCAGTACTTC	CASSLRWLEGSVARTQYF
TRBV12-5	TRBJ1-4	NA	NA	TGTGCTAGTGGTTTGTTTCCCTCCATAGATGAAAAACTGTTTTTT	CASGLFPSIDEKLFF
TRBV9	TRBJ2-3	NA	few	TGTGCCAGCAGCGTAGGTACCGGGGTTAGCACAGATACGCAGTATTTT	CASSVGTGVSTDTQYF
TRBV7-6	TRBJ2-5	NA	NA	TGTGCCAGCAGGGTTGGGGTCGAAAAGACCCAGTACTTC	CASRVGVEKTQYF
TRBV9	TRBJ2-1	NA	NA	TGTGCCAGCAGCCCTTCGGACGGGAATGAGCAGTTCTTC	CASSPSDGNEQFF
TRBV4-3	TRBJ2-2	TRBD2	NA	TGCGCCAGCAGCCAAGATCAGGCGGGAGATAATCCCGGGGAGCTGTTTTTT	CASSQDQAGDNPGELFF
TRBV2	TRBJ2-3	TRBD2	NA	TGTGCCAGCAGTGAAGAAATAGCGGGCCAGGGAGATACGCAGTATTTT	CASSEEIAGQGDTQYF
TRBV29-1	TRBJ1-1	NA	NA	TGCAGCGTTGACCCCAATACTGAAGCTTTCTTT	CSVDPNTEAFF
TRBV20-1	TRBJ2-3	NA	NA	TGCAGTGCTAGTCCTAGCTCGGGCACAGATACGCAGTATTTT	CSASPSSGTDTQYF
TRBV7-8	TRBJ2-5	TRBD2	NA	TGTGCCAGCAGCTTAGGTGTGACTAGCGGGAGCGGGGAGACCCAGTACTTC	CASSLGVTSGSGETQYF
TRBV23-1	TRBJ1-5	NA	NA	TGCGCCAGCAGTCAATCGGCAGGGCGAGATACTCAGCCCCAGCATTTT	CASSQSAGRDTQPQHF
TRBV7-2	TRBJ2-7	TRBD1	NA	TGTGCCAGCAGCTTAGCGGGGCGCGGGACAGGGGCACGCGAACAGTACTTC	CASSLAGRGTGAREQYF
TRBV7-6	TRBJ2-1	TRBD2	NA	TGTGCCAGCAGCCCCCCGGCTAGCGGGGGCGCCTACAATGAGCAGTTCTTC	CASSPPASGGAYNEQFF
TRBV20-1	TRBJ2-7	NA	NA	TGCAGTGCCTCGGGATCTCACTACGAGCAGTACTTC	CSASGSHYEQYF
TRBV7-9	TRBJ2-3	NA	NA	TGTGCCAGCAGCTTCAGTGACAGGGAGGACTTGAATTTT	CASSFSDREDLNF
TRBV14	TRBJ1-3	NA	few	TGTGCCAGCAGCCAAGATTTACACCTGAGGTATTTT	CASSQDLHLRYF
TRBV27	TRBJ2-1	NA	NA	TGTGCCAGCAGTTCGACAGTGAGCTCCTACAATGAGCAGTTCTTC	CASSSTVSSYNEQFF
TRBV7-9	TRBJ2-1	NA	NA	TGTGCCAGCAGCTTTACAGGCCCAAATGAGCAGTTCTTC	CASSFTGPNEQFF
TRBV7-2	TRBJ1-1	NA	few	TGTGCCAGCAGCTTAGCGGGGCACCGGGGCACTGAAGCTTTCTTT	CASSLAGHRGTEAFF
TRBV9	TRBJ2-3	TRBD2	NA	TGTGCCAGCAGCCCTGAACTAGCGGGGTCCCTCGCGCAGTATTTT	CASSPELAGSLAQYF
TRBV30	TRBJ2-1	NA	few	TGTGCCTGGACCACCGCACGAGTGTCCTACAATGAGCAGTTCTTC	CAWTTARVSYNEQFF